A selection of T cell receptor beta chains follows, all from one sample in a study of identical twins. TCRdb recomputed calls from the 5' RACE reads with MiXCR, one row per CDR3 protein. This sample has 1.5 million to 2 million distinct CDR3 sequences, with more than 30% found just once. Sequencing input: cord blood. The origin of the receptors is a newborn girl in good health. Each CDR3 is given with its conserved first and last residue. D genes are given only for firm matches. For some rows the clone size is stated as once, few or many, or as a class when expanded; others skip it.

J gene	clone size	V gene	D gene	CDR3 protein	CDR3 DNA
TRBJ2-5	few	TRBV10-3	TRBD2	CAIRSSGRTQETQYF	TGTGCCATCAGATCTAGCGGGAGGACCCAAGAGACCCAGTACTTC
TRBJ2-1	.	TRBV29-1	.	CSVRPPRSSYNEQFF	TGCAGCGTTCGTCCCCCCCGGAGCTCCTACAATGAGCAGTTCTTC
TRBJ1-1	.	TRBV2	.	CATLRALNTEAFF	TGTGCCACCCTCAGGGCTCTGAACACTGAAGCTTTCTTT
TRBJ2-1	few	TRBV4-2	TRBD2	CASSQEWGGSNEQFF	TGTGCCAGCAGCCAAGAATGGGGGGGGAGCAATGAGCAGTTCTTC
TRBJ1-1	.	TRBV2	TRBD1	CASSDRGTGNTEAFF	TGTGCCAGCAGTGATAGGGGGACAGGGAACACTGAAGCTTTCTTT
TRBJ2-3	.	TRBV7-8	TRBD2	CASSLGLAGGNTDTQYF	TGTGCCAGCAGCTTAGGTCTAGCGGGAGGCAACACAGATACGCAGTATTTT
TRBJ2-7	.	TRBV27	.	CASSLIALYHNEQYF	TGTGCCAGCAGCCTTATAGCGCTATATCACAATGAGCAGTACTTC
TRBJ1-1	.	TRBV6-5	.	CASSYSRVHGGRGTEAFF	TGTGCCAGCAGTTACTCAAGAGTTCATGGGGGGCGAGGCACTGAAGCTTTCTTT
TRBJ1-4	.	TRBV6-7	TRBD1	CASSHDRGEANEKLFF	TGTGCCAGCAGTCACGACAGGGGCGAGGCTAATGAAAAACTGTTTTTT
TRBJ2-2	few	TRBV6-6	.	CASSSVTNTGELFF	TGTGCCAGCAGTTCCGTCACAAACACCGGGGAGCTGTTTTTT
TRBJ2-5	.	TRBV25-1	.	CASSGRQGQETQYF	TGTGCCAGCAGTGGTCGGCAGGGTCAAGAGACCCAGTACTTC
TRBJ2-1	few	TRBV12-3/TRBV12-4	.	CASSSHRGSYNEQFF	TGTGCCAGCAGTTCCCACCGGGGCTCCTACAATGAGCAGTTCTTC
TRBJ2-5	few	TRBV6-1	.	CASSEVGASHEQYF	TGTGCCAGCAGTGAAGTCGGCGCTTCCCATGAGCAGTACTTC
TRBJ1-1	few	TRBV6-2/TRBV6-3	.	CASSYIGGTEAFF	TGTGCCAGCAGTTATATAGGGGGCACTGAAGCTTTCTTT
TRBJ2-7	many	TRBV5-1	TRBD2	CASSWTSGGEQYF	TGTGCCAGCAGTTGGACTAGCGGGGGCGAGCAGTACTTC
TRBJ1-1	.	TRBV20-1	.	CSARDHRDYTEAFF	TGCAGTGCTAGAGACCACAGGGACTACACTGAAGCTTTCTTT
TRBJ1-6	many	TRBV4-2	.	CASSQLQLDNSPLHF	TGTGCCAGCAGCCAACTTCAACTTGACAATTCACCCCTCCACTTT
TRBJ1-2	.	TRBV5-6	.	CASSHPTGGYTF	TGTGCCAGCAGCCATCCTACAGGAGGCTACACCTTC
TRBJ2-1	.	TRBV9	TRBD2	CASSIYGGTSGSYNEQFF	TGTGCCAGCAGTATCTATGGGGGGACTAGCGGCTCCTACAATGAGCAGTTCTTC
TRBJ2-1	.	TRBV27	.	CASSYLSRAGANNEQFF	TGTGCCAGCAGTTACCTCTCAAGGGCGGGTGCTAACAATGAGCAGTTCTTC
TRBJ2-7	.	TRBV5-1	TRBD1	CASGSTGGGSYEQYF	TGCGCCAGCGGCTCGACAGGGGGCGGTTCCTACGAGCAGTACTTC
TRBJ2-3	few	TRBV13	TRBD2	CASSLALLAGQSTDTQYF	TGTGCCAGCAGCTTAGCCTTACTAGCGGGCCAGAGCACAGATACGCAGTATTTT
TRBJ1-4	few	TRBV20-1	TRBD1	CSANQYRGTNEKLFF	TGCAGTGCTAACCAATACAGGGGGACTAATGAAAAACTGTTTTTT
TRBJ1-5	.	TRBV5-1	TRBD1	CASSETGGHQPQHF	TGCGCCAGCAGCGAAACAGGGGGGCATCAGCCCCAGCATTTT
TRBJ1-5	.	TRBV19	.	CASKVGTERNQPQHF	TGTGCCAGTAAAGTAGGAACAGAGCGGAATCAGCCCCAGCATTTT
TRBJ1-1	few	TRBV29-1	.	CSVGGHPEWAFF	TGCAGCGTTGGGGGACACCCGGAATGGGCTTTCTTT
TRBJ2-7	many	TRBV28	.	CASSSGDLYEQYF	TGTGCCAGCAGTTCGGGGGACCTCTACGAGCAGTACTTC
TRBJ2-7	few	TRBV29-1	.	CSVDRDGASEQYF	TGCAGCGTTGATCGGGACGGAGCTAGCGAGCAGTACTTC
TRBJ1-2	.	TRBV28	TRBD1	CAGSLWTGDYGYTF	TGTGCCGGCAGTTTATGGACAGGGGACTATGGCTACACCTTC
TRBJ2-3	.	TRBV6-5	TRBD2	CASSYSRLAGGGTQYF	TGTGCCAGCAGTTACTCCCGGCTAGCGGGAGGGGGTACGCAGTATTTT
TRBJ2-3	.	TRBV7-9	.	CASSPRTKTDTQYF	TGTGCCAGCAGCCCAAGGACTAAAACAGATACGCAGTATTTT
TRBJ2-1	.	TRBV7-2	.	CASSLAVVSNEQFF	TGTGCCAGCAGCTTGGCAGTCGTGAGCAATGAGCAGTTCTTC
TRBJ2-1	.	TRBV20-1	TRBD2	CSASPPLAGVIDEQFF	TGCAGTGCTAGCCCACCTCTCGCGGGAGTTATCGATGAGCAGTTCTTC
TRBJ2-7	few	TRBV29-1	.	CSATTLFRLEQYF	TGCAGCGCCACCACCCTTTTCCGGCTCGAGCAGTACTTC
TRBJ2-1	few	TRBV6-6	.	CASGEQGSYNEQFF	TGTGCCAGCGGGGAACAGGGCTCCTACAATGAGCAGTTCTTC
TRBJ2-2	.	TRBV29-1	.	CSVEEGHTTGELFF	TGCAGCGTTGAAGAAGGACACACTACCGGGGAGCTGTTTTTT
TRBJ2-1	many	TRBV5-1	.	CASSLGLENNEQFF	TGCGCCAGCAGCTTGGGACTAGAGAACAATGAGCAGTTCTTC
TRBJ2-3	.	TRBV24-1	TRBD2	CATSDLGTSGNGADTQYF	TGTGCCACCAGTGATTTGGGGACTAGCGGGAACGGGGCAGATACGCAGTATTTT